The clone carrying this TCR beta chain came up a few times. What it recognizes is unknown. The sample originates from a study of long-term antiretroviral therapy in people with HIV. Study-wide results and limits: Pre-ART-expanded clones dominated the repertoire at all time points. Control repertoires displayed wider CDR3 length ranges than the HIV repertoires.

J gave up 4 bases and V 6 bases, and 8 bases lay outside the gene matches. There are 16 residues in the CDR3. Germline assignment: CDR1 KGHSH and CDR2 LQKENI. Each donor had at least one pre-ART and at least two post-ART PBMC samples. Survey level was the resolution at which the v3.0 immunoSEQ assay ran. Sequencing efforts were directed toward roughly 35,000-50,000 T-cell genomes per sample. This table comes from immunoSEQ multiplex PCR, and its TCRdb copy is limited to in-frame clones, with some not included. The sample holds about 26,000 clones; about 86% are singletons and the top ten take around 4.7%.

This TCR came from a man in his forties with HIV. This sample comprised unsorted PBMCs, obtained 2.6 to 2.8 years after starting antiretroviral therapy. The V call is TRBV18, the J call TRBJ2-2; 10 bases match TRBD2. Written as DNA, the CDR3 is TGTGCCAGCTCTCTTCGGACTAGCGGCGGCACCGGGGAGCTGTTTTTT. This sequence encodes CASSLRTSGGTGELFF.